This T cell receptor (beta chain) was recorded in a study of blood T cells in healthy people across ages. Study-wide results and limits: Long-lived donors carried more naive CD4+ cells and greater diversity than aged donors. Estimates of diversity drawn from one million T cells were considered underestimates.

Losses at the gene ends were 3 bases for V and 4 bases for J; bases not matched to a gene: 9. The CDR3 extends over 14 amino acids. Germline V lookup: CDR1 DFQATT, CDR2 SNEGSKA (reference sequence). Sample-barcoded 5' priming and a J-beta primer mix drove a second PCR of about 6 to 12 cycles. TCRdb fed the 5' RACE reads into MiXCR, producing one record per CDR3 protein. The sample lists 550,000 to 800,000 distinct CDR3 sequences; about 30% were seen once. This clonotype was counted between two and nine times. Antigen unknown. PBMCs, at least 6 million per sample, were isolated. The origin of this receptor is an elderly woman in good health. Sequencing used blood. The chain has TRBV20-1 and TRBJ2-7, with TRBD1 matching over 7 bases. The CDR3, as DNA: TGCAGTGCTAGCAAGAGACAGGGCCGGTACGAGCAGTACTTC. Its protein product is CSASKRQGRYEQYF.